This entry concerns a single T cell receptor beta chain. Germline CDR1 MGHDK, CDR2 SYGVNS. V gave up 5 bases and J gave up 7 bases, with 11 bases separating them. The CDR3 is 13 amino acids. This sample stems from a study of blood T cell repertoires in COVID-19. Study overall: From the United States, Italy and Spain came samples of acute and convalescent COVID-19. T cells, B-cell-depleted T cells, or PBMCs supplied cDNA or gDNA.

Per the original data handling: For nucleated cells, counts were estimated from reference gene primer amplification. Profiling relied on immunoSEQ multiplex PCR, and the TCRdb table lists in-frame clones only, not all of them. The V and J calls and clone size were taken over from that table, and D and trimming were inferred from the DNA. The table includes about 210,000 clones, approximately 86% detected once. This sequence originates from a man between 40 and 49 years old with acute or convalescent COVID-19. This chain links TRBV25-1 with TRBJ1-4; possibly TRBD1 for D (5 bases). Sequenced input: peripheral blood. CDR3: CASSLGRVEKLFF. The CDR3, as DNA: TGTGCCAGCAGTCTTGGCAGGGTTGAAAAACTGTTTTTT.